The T cell receptor (beta chain) described here comes from a study of T cells after posttransplantation cyclophosphamide. Concerning this clone itself: Its matching antigen is unknown.

Broader study findings: Blood and skin or GI T cell repertoires showed limited TRB overlap. After PTCy, TRB diversity resembled that of CNI/methotrexate controls. Later blood repertoires were often dominated by clones from the donor CD8+ memory compartment.

Produced via immunoSEQ multiplex PCR; TCRdb's table is partial and in-frame only. The sample gives approximately 52,000 clones, roughly 84% of which show up once; about 2.7% is in the top ten. The germline CDR1 and CDR2 sequences are SNHLY and FYNNEI. V lost 6 bases and J lost 6; bases outside the gene matches: 0. The length of the CDR3 is 11 residues. This TCR came from a man aged 25-45 years with a blood cancer, CMV-positive, and with a related stem cell donor. The sample consisted of PBMCs. The chain couples TRBV2 to TRBJ2-3; 7 bases match TRBD2. This chain's CDR3 is CASRGGDTQYF. The CDR3 DNA sequence: TGTGCCAGCAGGGGGGGGGATACGCAGTATTTT.